This paragraph covers one TCR beta chain sequence. PCR involved 60 Vbeta and 13 Jbeta primers. TCRdb's copy holds only in-frame clones and misses some; the assay was immunoSEQ multiplex PCR. The data hold roughly 100,000 clones, with around 80% observed a single time. The data stem from a study of cytomegalovirus exposure and HLA in healthy donors. The CDR3 runs to 15 residues. Unmatched junction bases numbered 10, after V lost 10 bases and J lost 0 bases. Germline loops: CDR1 MNHNS, CDR2 SASEGT. The receptor's source is a female donor in good health and CMV-seropositive. V and J are TRBV6-1 and TRBJ1-1; 8 bases agree with TRBD1. Sample: PBMCs. CDR3 amino acids: CATARQGAVNTEAFF. In DNA form, the CDR3 reads TGTGCCACCGCCAGGCAGGGGGCAGTGAACACTGAAGCTTTCTTT.